This TCR beta chain comes out of a study of blood T cell repertoires in COVID-19. Assay used: immunoSEQ multiplex PCR; TCRdb lists only in-frame clones, some missing. The sample carries roughly 300,000 clones, roughly 87% recorded once. The CDR3 runs 15 residues. Trimming cost V 5 bases and J 2 bases; bases outside gene matches: 7. Germline V gives CDR1 SEHNR, CDR2 FQNEAQ (reference sequence). The sequence was obtained from a man aged 18 to 30 with active or convalescent COVID-19. The chain uses TRBV7-9 and TRBJ2-7; the match to TRBD2 covers 9 bases. The sample comprised peripheral blood. This chain's CDR3 is CASSTGLAIPYEQYF. CDR3 bases: TGTGCCAGCAGCACAGGACTAGCGATCCCCTACGAGCAGTACTTC.